Listed below are T cell receptor beta chains from one sample, sequenced in a study of blood T cell repertoires in COVID-19. The data were produced by immunoSEQ multiplex PCR, yet TCRdb's version contains in-frame clones alone and is incomplete. The sample has some 90,000 clones, 90% seen once. Input material: peripheral blood. The receptors here all came from a woman of 80 years or more with active or convalescent COVID-19. The CDR3 runs from the conserved cysteine through the conserved F or W. D genes are given only for firm matches. Clone size is not always given. Where it is, it says once, few, many or a class for expanded clones.

cdr3_nt cdr3_aa d_call v_call clone_size j_call
TGTGCCAGCAGTTCGGGACTTGGGGTGACAGATACGCAGTATTTT CASSSGLGVTDTQYF . TRBV28 . TRBJ2-3
TGTGCCAGCAGCCAACTGACAGTCTCTGGAAACACCATATATTTT CASSQLTVSGNTIYF . TRBV2 . TRBJ1-3
TGTGCCAGCAGCTGGACAGGGATCGGGGAGCTGTTTTTT CASSWTGIGELFF TRBD1 TRBV2 . TRBJ2-2
TGCAGCGTGCCTTCTCCACGGACTAGCGGGAGGACCGGGGAGCTGTTTTTT CSVPSPRTSGRTGELFF TRBD2 TRBV29-1 . TRBJ2-2
TGTGCCAGCTCACCACCGACAGGGGGGGGTCCTAACAATGAGCAGTTCTTC CASSPPTGGGPNNEQFF TRBD1 TRBV18 . TRBJ2-1
TGTGCCAGTAGTAGGGGCCTCCAGGGGGTCTACGAGCAGTACTTC CASSRGLQGVYEQYF TRBD1 TRBV19 . TRBJ2-7
TGTGCCAGCAGCCCCGGACATGGACCAACTAATGAAAAACTGTTTTTT CASSPGHGPTNEKLFF . TRBV7-9 . TRBJ1-4
TGTGCCAGTAGGACCACCCAGGGTAGTGAGCAGTTCTTC CASRTTQGSEQFF . TRBV19 once TRBJ2-1
TGCGCCAGCAGTGAGGGCAGACTGAACACCGGGGAGCTGTTTTTT CASSEGRLNTGELFF . TRBV10-2 . TRBJ2-2
TGTGCCAGCGGGGCAGGGGGCGACCCGAGCTCCTACAATGAGCAGTTCTTC CASGAGGDPSSYNEQFF TRBD1 TRBV28 . TRBJ2-1
TGCGCCAGCCGACGTACCGGGACAGGGGGCTGGGACACTGAAGCTTTCTTT CASRRTGTGGWDTEAFF TRBD1 TRBV5-1 . TRBJ1-1
TGCGCCAGCTCGCTAGCGGGAGGTAACACCGGGGAGCTGTTTTTT CASSLAGGNTGELFF TRBD2 TRBV5-1 . TRBJ2-2
TGTGCCAGCAGCTTGGTACGGGGTATCGCCGGGGAGCTGTTTTTT CASSLVRGIAGELFF . TRBV11-3 . TRBJ2-2
TGTGCCAGCAGTTACCTCCGAGGAGGTGGCTACACCTTC CASSYLRGGGYTF . TRBV6-5 . TRBJ1-2
TGTGCCAGCAGTGTAGGACAGGTGTACGAGCAGTACTTC CASSVGQVYEQYF TRBD1 TRBV12-3/TRBV12-4 . TRBJ2-7
TGCGCCAGCAGTCCAACCGGGACAGGGAGCGAGCAGTACTTC CASSPTGTGSEQYF TRBD1 TRBV10-2 . TRBJ2-7
TGTGCCAGCAGCTTTACAGGGGTGGAGACTGAAGCTTTCTTT CASSFTGVETEAFF TRBD1 TRBV7-9 . TRBJ1-1
TGTGCCACCAGTGATTCCGAGGTTTGGTACACTGAAGCTTTCTTT CATSDSEVWYTEAFF . TRBV24-1 . TRBJ1-1
TGTGCCAGCAGCTTGGACAGGAAAGTTAACTATGGCTACACCTTC CASSLDRKVNYGYTF . TRBV5-6 . TRBJ1-2
TGTGCCAGCAGCTTCACTAGCGGGAGAACTGGTGAGCAGTACTTC CASSFTSGRTGEQYF TRBD2 TRBV7-2 . TRBJ2-7
TGCGCCAGCAGTGACAGTAGCGGGGGCACAGATACGCAGTATTTT CASSDSSGGTDTQYF TRBD2 TRBV10-1 . TRBJ2-3
TGCAGTGCTAGTGGAGAGGAGGGGATCCTCGAGCAGTACTTC CSASGEEGILEQYF . TRBV20-1 . TRBJ2-7
TGTGCCAGCAGCTTATCGGGGGGTGGCTCACCCCTCCACTTT CASSLSGGGSPLHF . TRBV7-2 few TRBJ1-6
TGTGCCAGCAGTGGATACGGCAATGAGCAGTTCTTC CASSGYGNEQFF . TRBV2 few TRBJ2-1
TGCGCCAGCAGTAATACAGATACGCAGTATTTT CASSNTDTQYF . TRBV5-1 . TRBJ2-3
TGTGCCAGCAGCTTAGTGAGGGAAAGCACTGAAGCTTTCTTT CASSLVRESTEAFF . TRBV7-9 . TRBJ1-1
TGTGCCAGCAGTAGGCAGGGGGATCAGCCCCAGCATTTT CASSRQGDQPQHF TRBD1 TRBV2 . TRBJ1-5
TGTGCCGTACTAGCGGAGACCTACAATGAGCAGTTCTTC CAVLAETYNEQFF TRBD2 TRBV28 . TRBJ2-1
TGTGCCAGCAGCCCCCAGACCGGGGGGCAGTACTTC CASSPQTGGQYF . TRBV11-2 once TRBJ2-7
TGCAGCGTTGAAGAGGTCGGGATTGAGACCCAGTACTTC CSVEEVGIETQYF . TRBV29-1 . TRBJ2-5
TGTGCCAGCTCACCAGGGCTAATGGGGGCGTTCAGCACCTACGAGCAGTACTTC CASSPGLMGAFSTYEQYF . TRBV18 . TRBJ2-7
TGTGCCAGCTCACCACCCGGACTAGCGGGGGGTCAAGATACGCAGTATTTT CASSPPGLAGGQDTQYF TRBD2 TRBV18 . TRBJ2-3
TGTGCCAGCAGTAGAGGGACAGTTCAAGGAGAAGCTTTCTTT CASSRGTVQGEAFF TRBD1 TRBV2 . TRBJ1-1
TGTGCCAGCTCACCAGCAGGGGGCGGCGGCTACACCTTC CASSPAGGGGYTF TRBD1 TRBV18 . TRBJ1-2
TGCAACCTGGGACACTCCGTTTCCTACGAGCAGTACTTC CNLGHSVSYEQYF . TRBV29-1 . TRBJ2-7
TGTGCCAGCAGCTTATGGCTGGCGGGGGACACCCAGTACTTC CASSLWLAGDTQYF TRBD2 TRBV7-2 . TRBJ2-5
TGTGCCAGCAGTTCCGAACACGGGACTAGCGGGAGAACTAGCACAGATACGCAGTATTTT CASSSEHGTSGRTSTDTQYF TRBD2 TRBV28 . TRBJ2-3
TGTGCCAGCCATGGACCCGGGACAGGGAAACAACAGCCCCAGCATTTT CASHGPGTGKQQPQHF TRBD1 TRBV2 . TRBJ1-5
TGTGCCAGCAGGGGCGGACAGGGGACCCGTGAAAAACTGTTTTTT CASRGGQGTREKLFF TRBD1 TRBV28 once TRBJ1-4
TGTGCCAGCAGCCCTGGCCTCTCAGGGGTCGGGGAGCTGTTTTTT CASSPGLSGVGELFF . TRBV7-2 . TRBJ2-2
TGTGCCATCAGTAAAGACAGGGCTAGCACAGATACGCAGTATTTT CAISKDRASTDTQYF TRBD1 TRBV10-3 . TRBJ2-3
TGCGCCAGCAGCCCACAAACGATCGGGACTCAGGGGACCCAGTACTTC CASSPQTIGTQGTQYF . TRBV5-1 . TRBJ2-5
TGTGCCAGCAGTCTTCAATTAATAGCAAGGGGTAGGTCCTACGAGCAGTACTTC CASSLQLIARGRSYEQYF . TRBV6-2/TRBV6-3 . TRBJ2-7
TGTGCCAGCAGCCGCATGCAGGGGGTAACTGAAGCTTTCTTT CASSRMQGVTEAFF TRBD1 TRBV4-2 . TRBJ1-1
TGCAGCGCATACTCAGGGGGCCCTGGAAACACCATATATTTT CSAYSGGPGNTIYF TRBD1 TRBV29-1 . TRBJ1-3
TGTGCCAGCAGCTTATACATGAACACTGAAGCTTTCTTT CASSLYMNTEAFF . TRBV7-2 . TRBJ1-1
TGTGCCAGCTCCCTAAATTTGGATGAAAAACTGTTTTTT CASSLNLDEKLFF . TRBV18 . TRBJ1-4
TGCAGCGTTGAGCCTCCGGGGGGGAGAAGGCAGTTCTTC CSVEPPGGRRQFF TRBD2 TRBV29-1 . TRBJ2-1
TGTGCCAGCAGTCCGCGCCTAGTGTTGCAGTACTTC CASSPRLVLQYF . TRBV28 . TRBJ2-7
TGTGCCAGCAGCTCGGACAGGGATGGGGCAACCCTCCACTTT CASSSDRDGATLHF TRBD1 TRBV7-9 . TRBJ1-6
TGTGCCAGCGGCCCCGCGGGGAGCAATCAGCCCCAGCATTTT CASGPAGSNQPQHF . TRBV25-1 . TRBJ1-5
TGTGCCAGCAGCTTAACAGGGGCTTACGAGCAGTACTTC CASSLTGAYEQYF TRBD1 TRBV13 few TRBJ2-7
TGTGCCAGCAGCTTTGGGCAGGTCACTTACGAGCAGTACTTC CASSFGQVTYEQYF . TRBV5-4 . TRBJ2-7
TGTGCTAGTGGTTTGGTCGACGAGCAGTACTTC CASGLVDEQYF . TRBV12-5 . TRBJ2-7
TGTGCCAGCAGCGTAGCTCTTGCGAGCGGGGGATACAATGAGCAGTTCTTC CASSVALASGGYNEQFF TRBD2 TRBV9 . TRBJ2-1
TGTGCCAGCAGCCACGGAGCGGGAGCGGGGACAGATACGCAGTATTTT CASSHGAGAGTDTQYF TRBD2 TRBV5-4 . TRBJ2-3
TGCAGCGTTAATAAAAACAGGGGGCTATCCTACGAGCAGTACTTC CSVNKNRGLSYEQYF TRBD1 TRBV29-1 . TRBJ2-7
TGTGCCAGCAGTGGGTGGAGGCCTTCAGATACGCAGTATTTT CASSGWRPSDTQYF . TRBV2 . TRBJ2-3
TGTGCCAGCAGCGCGGGACAGGGGGATACGCAGTATTTT CASSAGQGDTQYF TRBD1 TRBV7-3 . TRBJ2-3
TGCGCCAGCAGGACGACAGGGTTAGTTTCTCAGCCCCAGCATTTT CASRTTGLVSQPQHF TRBD1 TRBV10-2 . TRBJ1-5